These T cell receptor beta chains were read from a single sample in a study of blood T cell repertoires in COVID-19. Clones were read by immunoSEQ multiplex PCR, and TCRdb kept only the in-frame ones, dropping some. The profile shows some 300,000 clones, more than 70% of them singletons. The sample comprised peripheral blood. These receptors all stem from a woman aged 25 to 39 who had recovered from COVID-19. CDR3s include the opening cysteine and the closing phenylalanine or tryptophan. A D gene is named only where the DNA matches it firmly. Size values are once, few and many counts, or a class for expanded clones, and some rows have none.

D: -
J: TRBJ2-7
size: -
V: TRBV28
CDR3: CASSTSTGPYEQYF
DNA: TGTGCCAGCAGTACCTCGACAGGACCCTACGAGCAGTACTTC

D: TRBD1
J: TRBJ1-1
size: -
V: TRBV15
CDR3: CATSRGGDRRNTEAFF
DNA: TGTGCCACCAGCAGAGGGGGGGACAGGAGGAACACTGAAGCTTTCTTT

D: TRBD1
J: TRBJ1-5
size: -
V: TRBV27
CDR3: CASSFKGQGYWGNQPQHF
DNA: TGTGCCAGCAGTTTTAAGGGACAGGGGTATTGGGGCAATCAGCCCCAGCATTTT

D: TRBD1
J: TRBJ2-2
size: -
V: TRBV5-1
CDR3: CASSLAARGQDTGELFF
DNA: TGCGCCAGCAGCTTGGCCGCCAGGGGGCAAGACACCGGGGAGCTGTTTTTT

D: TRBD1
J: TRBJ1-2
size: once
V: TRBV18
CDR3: CASSPGQGAGYGYTF
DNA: TGTGCCAGCTCACCAGGGCAGGGGGCTGGCTATGGCTACACCTTC

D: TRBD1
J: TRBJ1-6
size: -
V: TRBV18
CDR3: CASSQDRVRPLHF
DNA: TGTGCCAGCTCACAAGACAGGGTACGACCCCTCCACTTT

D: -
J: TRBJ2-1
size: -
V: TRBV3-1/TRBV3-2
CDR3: CASSQDTGEQFF
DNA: TGTGCCAGCAGCCAAGATACGGGTGAGCAGTTCTTC

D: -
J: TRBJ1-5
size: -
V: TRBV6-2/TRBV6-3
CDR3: CASSYLDQPQHF
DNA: TGTGCCAGCAGTTACCTCGATCAGCCCCAGCATTTT

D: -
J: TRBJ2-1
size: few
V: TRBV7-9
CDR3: CASSLGANEQFF
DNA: TGTGCCAGCAGCTTAGGAGCTAATGAGCAGTTCTTC

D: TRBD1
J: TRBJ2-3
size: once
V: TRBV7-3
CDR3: CASSSWGQGLTDTQYF
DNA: TGTGCCAGCAGCTCCTGGGGACAGGGCCTCACAGATACGCAGTATTTT

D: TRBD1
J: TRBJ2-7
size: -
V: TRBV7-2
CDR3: CASSSGQGLVYEQYF
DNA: TGTGCCAGCAGCTCGGGACAGGGCCTTGTCTACGAGCAGTACTTC

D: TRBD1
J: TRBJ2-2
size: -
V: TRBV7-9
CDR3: CASRIGGLAGELFF
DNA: TGTGCCAGCAGAATAGGGGGCCTGGCCGGGGAGCTGTTTTTT

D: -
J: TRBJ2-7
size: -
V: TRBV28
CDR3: CASSFAGSYEQYF
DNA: TGTGCCAGCAGTTTCGCAGGGTCCTACGAGCAGTACTTC

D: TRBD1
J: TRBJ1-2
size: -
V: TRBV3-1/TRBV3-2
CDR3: CASSHNRGNYGYTF
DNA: TGTGCCAGCAGCCACAACAGGGGAAACTATGGCTACACCTTC

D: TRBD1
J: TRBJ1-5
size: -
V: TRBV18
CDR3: CASSLGQGRTNQPQHF
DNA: TGTGCCAGCTCACTGGGACAGGGGAGGACCAATCAGCCCCAGCATTTT

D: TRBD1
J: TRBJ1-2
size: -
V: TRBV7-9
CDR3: CASSRDRGTYGYTF
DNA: TGTGCCAGCAGCCGGGACAGGGGGACTTATGGCTACACCTTC

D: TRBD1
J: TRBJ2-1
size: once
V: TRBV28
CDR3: CASSQFTGDSYNEQFF
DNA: TGTGCCAGCAGTCAATTTACAGGGGACTCCTACAATGAGCAGTTCTTC

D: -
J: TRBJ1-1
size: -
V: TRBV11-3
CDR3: CASSLPQANTEAFF
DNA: TGTGCCAGCAGCTTACCTCAGGCCAACACTGAAGCTTTCTTT

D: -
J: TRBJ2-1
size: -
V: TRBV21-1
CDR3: CASSNGTGPLRGQFF
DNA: TGTGCCAGCAGCAACGGGACAGGCCCACTCCGGGGGCAGTTCTTC

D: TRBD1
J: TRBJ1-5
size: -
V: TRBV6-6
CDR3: CASRLTRGSNQPQHF
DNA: TGTGCCAGCAGACTTACCAGGGGGAGCAATCAGCCCCAGCATTTT

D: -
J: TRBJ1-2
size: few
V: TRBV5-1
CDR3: CASSLEQNYGYTF
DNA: TGCGCCAGCAGCTTGGAACAGAACTATGGCTACACCTTC

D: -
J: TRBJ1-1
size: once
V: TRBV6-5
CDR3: CASERSRNTEAFF
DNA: TGTGCCAGCGAGAGGTCCCGGAACACTGAAGCTTTCTTT

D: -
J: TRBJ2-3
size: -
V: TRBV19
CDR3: CASSIVGVSTDTQYF
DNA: TGTGCCAGTAGTATTGTCGGGGTGTCCACAGATACGCAGTATTTT

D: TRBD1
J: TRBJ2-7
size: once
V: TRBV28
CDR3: CASRKTGAYEQYF
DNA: TGTGCCAGCAGGAAAACAGGGGCCTACGAGCAGTACTTC

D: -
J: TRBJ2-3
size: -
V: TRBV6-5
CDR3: CASIGYTDTQYF
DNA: TGTGCCAGCATCGGGTACACAGATACGCAGTATTTT

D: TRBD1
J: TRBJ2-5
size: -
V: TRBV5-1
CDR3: CASSLGRGRGETQYF
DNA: TGCGCCAGCAGCTTAGGCAGGGGGCGAGGAGAGACCCAGTACTTC

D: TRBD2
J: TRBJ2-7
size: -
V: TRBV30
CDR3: CAWLGRGDEQYF
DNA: TGTGCCTGGCTAGGGAGGGGAGACGAGCAGTACTTC

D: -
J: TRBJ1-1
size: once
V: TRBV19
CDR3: CASSIRQTGTGAFF
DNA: TGTGCCAGTAGTATCAGGCAGACGGGAACGGGGGCTTTCTTT

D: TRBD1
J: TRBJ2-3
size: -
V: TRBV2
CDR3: CASRTGTGVADTQYF
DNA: TGTGCCAGCAGGACCGGGACAGGGGTGGCAGATACGCAGTATTTT

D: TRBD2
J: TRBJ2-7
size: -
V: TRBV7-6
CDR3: CASSPRTSGGALYEQYF
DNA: TGTGCCAGCAGCCCCCGGACTAGCGGGGGGGCTCTCTACGAGCAGTACTTC

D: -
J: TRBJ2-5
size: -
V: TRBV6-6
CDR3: CASKGGRGEAQYF
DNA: TGTGCCAGCAAAGGGGGGAGGGGGGAGGCCCAGTACTTC

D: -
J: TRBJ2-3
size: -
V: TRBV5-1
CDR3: CASNPGLTSTDTQYF
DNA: TGCGCCAGCAACCCCGGTTTGACTAGCACAGATACGCAGTATTTT

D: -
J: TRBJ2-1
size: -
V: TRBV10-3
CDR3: CAISVVSSSYNEQFF
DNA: TGTGCCATCAGTGTCGTTTCGAGCTCCTACAATGAGCAGTTCTTC

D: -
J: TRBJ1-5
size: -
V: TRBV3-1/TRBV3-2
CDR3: CASSLNRGDQPQHF
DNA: TGTGCCAGCAGCCTCAATCGGGGAGATCAGCCCCAGCATTTT

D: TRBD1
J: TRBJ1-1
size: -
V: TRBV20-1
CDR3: CSASQGGPEAFF
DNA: TGCAGTGCTAGTCAAGGGGGCCCTGAAGCTTTCTTT

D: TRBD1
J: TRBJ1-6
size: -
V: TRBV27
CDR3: CASSTTGHGSPLHF
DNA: TGTGCCAGCAGTACGACAGGGCACGGTTCACCCCTCCACTTT

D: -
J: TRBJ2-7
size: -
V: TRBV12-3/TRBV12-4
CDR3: CASSLRGWEQYF
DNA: TGTGCCAGCAGTTTACGAGGGTGGGAGCAGTACTTC

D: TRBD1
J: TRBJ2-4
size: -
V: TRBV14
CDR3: CASSQRTGLNIQYF
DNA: TGTGCCAGCAGCCAACGGACAGGATTAAACATTCAGTACTTC

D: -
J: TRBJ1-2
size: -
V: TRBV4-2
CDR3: CASSQSRVVPGYTF
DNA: TGTGCCAGCAGCCAAAGCAGGGTGGTTCCTGGCTACACCTTC

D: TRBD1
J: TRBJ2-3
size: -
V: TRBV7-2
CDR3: CASRHRDREADTQYF
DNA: TGTGCCAGCAGGCACCGGGACAGGGAGGCAGATACGCAGTATTTT

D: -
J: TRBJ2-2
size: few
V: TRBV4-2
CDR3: CASSQDRDGELFF
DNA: TGTGCCAGCAGCCAAGATAGAGACGGGGAGCTGTTTTTT

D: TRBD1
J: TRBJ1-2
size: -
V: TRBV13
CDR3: CASSLQGAVPGYTF
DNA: TGTGCCAGCAGCCTACAGGGGGCTGTCCCTGGCTACACCTTC

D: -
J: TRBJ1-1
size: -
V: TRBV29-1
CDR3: CSVLGVRYTEAFF
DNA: TGCAGCGTCCTAGGCGTCAGATACACTGAAGCTTTCTTT

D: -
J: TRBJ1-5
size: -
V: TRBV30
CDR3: CAWSVSGNQPQHF
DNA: TGTGCCTGGAGTGTTTCGGGCAATCAGCCCCAGCATTTT

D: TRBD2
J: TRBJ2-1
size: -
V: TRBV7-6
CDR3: CASSLGTSGRSSYNEQFF
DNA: TGTGCCAGCAGCTTAGGGACTAGCGGGAGGAGCTCCTACAATGAGCAGTTCTTC

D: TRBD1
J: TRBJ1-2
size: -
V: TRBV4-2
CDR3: CASSQGRDRAYGYTF
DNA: TGTGCCAGCAGCCAAGGACGGGACAGGGCGTATGGCTACACCTTC

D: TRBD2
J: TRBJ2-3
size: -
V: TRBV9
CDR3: CASSVAGGGTDTQYF
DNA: TGTGCCAGCAGCGTGGCGGGGGGGGGCACAGATACGCAGTATTTT

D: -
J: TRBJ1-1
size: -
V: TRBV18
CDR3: CASSPPAGATEAFF
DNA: TGTGCCAGCTCACCACCGGCGGGGGCCACTGAAGCTTTCTTT

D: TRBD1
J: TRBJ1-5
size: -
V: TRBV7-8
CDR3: CASSPEGTGGQPQHF
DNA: TGTGCCAGCAGCCCAGAAGGGACAGGGGGACAGCCCCAGCATTTT

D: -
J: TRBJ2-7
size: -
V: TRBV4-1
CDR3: CASSQDRVGGLPQYF
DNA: TGCGCCAGCAGCCAAGATCGTGTAGGGGGATTGCCGCAGTACTTC

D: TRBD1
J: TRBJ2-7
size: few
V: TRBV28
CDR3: CASSFPPGQGLTYEQYF
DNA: TGTGCCAGCAGTTTCCCCCCCGGACAGGGGTTGACCTACGAGCAGTACTTC

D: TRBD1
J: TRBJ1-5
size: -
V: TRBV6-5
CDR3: CASSYADRDQPQHF
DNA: TGTGCCAGCAGTTACGCGGACAGGGATCAGCCCCAGCATTTT

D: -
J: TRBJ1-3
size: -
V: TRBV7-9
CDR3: CASSLVSLNTIYF
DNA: TGTGCCAGCAGCTTAGTTTCTCTTAACACCATATATTTT

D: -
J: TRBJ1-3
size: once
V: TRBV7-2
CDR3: CASRTRGTSGNTIYF
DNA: TGTGCCTCTCGGACTCGGGGGACCTCTGGAAACACCATATATTTT

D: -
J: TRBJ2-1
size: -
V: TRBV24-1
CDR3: CATSDWGRVGSYNEQFF
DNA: TGTGCCACCAGTGATTGGGGCAGGGTGGGTTCCTACAATGAGCAGTTCTTC

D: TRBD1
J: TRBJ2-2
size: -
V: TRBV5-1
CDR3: CASSQRQGANTGELFF
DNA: TGCGCCAGCAGCCAACGACAGGGGGCGAACACCGGGGAGCTGTTTTTT